What follows describes a single T cell receptor (beta chain). Antigen unknown. The V gene's germline CDR1 is SQVTM and CDR2 ANQGSEA. Trimming cost V 5 bases and J 1 base, with 13 bases left between them. The CDR3 is made up of 14 amino acids. The sample belongs to a study of cytomegalovirus exposure and HLA in healthy donors. Study-wide results and limits: Most TCRs appeared rarely, but some public TCRs recurred in many donors. A later analysis reportedly found that, within productive TCRs, an Asian-associated ancestry cluster had fewer N-insertions than the mean observed across the roughly 730 donors. Rates of TCR association differed by HLA locus in a later analysis, with DRB1 highest and HLA-C lowest.

Use of 60 Vbeta and 13 Jbeta primers characterized the PCR. The method was immunoSEQ multiplex PCR; TCRdb's version includes in-frame clones alone and lacks a portion of them. The sample shows approximately 60,000 clones, and roughly 5% sits with its ten largest clones. Sequencing was done on a sample of PBMCs. This sequence originates from a young man in good health and CMV-seropositive. The rearrangement uses TRBV29-1 and TRBJ2-3; D is uncertain. CDR3 coding DNA: TGCAGCGTTTCTAATGGAGATCGCACAGATACGCAGTATTTT. The encoded protein is CSVSNGDRTDTQYF.